This TCR beta chain stems from a study of cytomegalovirus exposure and HLA in healthy donors. Generated by immunoSEQ multiplex PCR, the TCRdb table keeps only in-frame clones and is missing some. The sample has about 150,000 clones, about 95% seen once. The CDR3 consists of 11 residues. The germline V and J ends were trimmed by 5 bases and 5 bases, with 7 bases remaining between them. Germline V gene sequence: CDR1 SGHNT, CDR2 YYREEE (reference sequence). This clone has just a few counts. The antigen is unknown. General study results and limits: A few of the chains that were CMV-associated were confirmed in vitro to be specific for CMV antigens.

The clonotype was recovered from a young man in good health and CMV-seropositive. Sequenced: PBMCs. The chain employs TRBV5-4 and TRBJ1-1, with a weak D call TRBD1 (6 bases). CDR3 residues: CASRQGTEAFF. The CDR3 nucleotides read TGTGCCAGCAGACAGGGAACTGAAGCTTTCTTT. Variable domain in full (rest from reference TRBV5-4 and TRBJ1-1): ETGVTQSPTHLIKTRGQQVTLRCSSQSGHNTVSWYQQALGQGPQFIFQYYREEENGRGNFPPRFSGLQFPNYSSELNVNALELDDSALYLCASRQGTEAFFGQGTRLTVV.